What follows are 26 T cell receptor beta chains derived from one specimen sequenced in a study of molecular identifiers for immune sequencing clone quantification. TCRdb itself ran the PCR reads through MiXCR, one entry per CDR3 protein. This table has about 640,000 distinct CDR3 sequences, just under 20% appearing once. The sequencing sample was made of naive CD8+ T cells from blood, with Jurkat cell RNA spiked in. Subset denoted: FACS-sorted CD8+CD4-CCR7+CD45RA+ naive T cells. Every receptor here comes from a human donor in good health. Some libraries in this study had Jurkat cell RNA spiked in.

V and J are TRBV6-5 and TRBJ2-1; TRBD1 is a possible D gene (5 bases). The length of the CDR3 is 15 residues. V lost 6 bases, J lost 5 bases, and 17 bases lay in between. The germline CDR1 and CDR2 sequences are MNHEY and SVGAGI. DNA of the CDR3: TGTGCCAGCAGCAGTAACAGGTTCTCAAACAATGAGCAGTTCTTC. Its translation is CASSSNRFSNNEQFF.

The sample holds many counts of this clonotype. The chain has TRBV12-3 or TRBV12-4 and TRBJ2-3; D gene ambiguous. Trimming pared 1 base from V and 0 bases from J, leaving 14 bases between. The CDR3 runs to 17 residues. This CDR3 reads CASSLDGQAPSTDTQYF. CDR3 in DNA: TGTGCCAGCAGTTTAGATGGTCAGGCCCCTAGCACAGATACGCAGTATTTT.

At least ten counts were recorded for this clonotype. The V call is TRBV20-1, the J call TRBJ2-1; no clear D gene. CDR1 is DFQATT, CDR2 SNEGSKA, per germline (reference sequence). The CDR3 spans 13 residues. V lost 1 base, J lost 7 bases, and 11 bases lay in between. The CDR3: CSARVPLSNEQFF. Here the CDR3 DNA reads TGCAGTGCTAGAGTTCCACTGTCGAATGAGCAGTTCTTC.

This clonotype was picked up many times. V and J are TRBV2 and TRBJ2-7; D might be TRBD2 (5 bases). Trimming took off 2 bases at V and 6 bases at J, with 11 bases between the two ends. The CDR3 is 13 residues long. Germline assignment: CDR1 SNHLY and CDR2 FYNNEI. This CDR3 is CASSEFRSGEQYF. As DNA, the CDR3 is TGTGCCAGCAGTGAATTTAGGAGCGGCGAGCAGTACTTC.

This clonotype appeared many times. The V call is TRBV4-1, the J call TRBJ2-5; 8 bases map to TRBD1. CDR3 length: 17 amino acids. The V segment lost 3 bases and the J segment 3 bases; nucleotides outside the gene matches: 12. Germline values: CDR1 MGHRA, CDR2 YSYEKL. The CDR3 here is CASSQGVTGDSKETQYF. The CDR3 DNA sequence: TGCGCCAGCAGCCAGGGAGTGACAGGGGACTCGAAAGAGACCCAGTACTTC.

The CDR3 DNA reads TGTGCCACCAGCAGAGACCTCCGGGACAGGGTCCTCAGTTCACCCCTCCACTTT. The encoded protein is CATSRDLRDRVLSSPLHF. The chain has TRBV15 and TRBJ1-6, with 9 bases matching TRBD1. The CDR3 sequence is 18 residues long. The germline gives CDR1 LNHNV, CDR2 YYDKDF (reference sequence). Trimming removed 0 bases from V and 9 bases from J; junction bases left unmatched: 12.

This clonotype was detected many times. This chain connects TRBV7-9 to TRBJ2-7, with TRBD2 matching 7 bases. The CDR3 runs 16 residues. The germline CDR1 and CDR2 sequences are SEHNR and FQNEAQ (reference sequence). After removal of 5 bases from V and 2 bases from J, the junction contained 12 bases not matched to a gene. CDR3 protein: CASSQEPGGRTYEQYF. CDR3 in DNA: TGTGCCAGCAGCCAAGAGCCCGGGGGGAGGACCTACGAGCAGTACTTC.

J is TRBJ2-1 and V is TRBV7-9, with 8 bases that match TRBD2. This CDR3 region has 14 residues. With 2 bases clipped from V and 3 bases from J, the junction kept 0 bases outside the gene matches. Germline assignment: CDR1 SEHNR and CDR2 FQNEAQ (reference sequence). The CDR3 nucleotides are TGTGCCAGCAGCTTAACTAGCGGCTACAATGAGCAGTTCTTC. This codes for CASSLTSGYNEQFF.

In this sample, this clonotype turned up a few times. The chain couples TRBV19 to TRBJ2-7; D might be TRBD2 (5 bases). The CDR3 covers 15 residues. Germline assignment: CDR1 LNHDA and CDR2 SQIVND (reference sequence). V lost 1 base to trimming and J lost 0 bases, with 10 bases between them. CDR3: CASSIGVGSSYEQYF. Here the CDR3 DNA reads TGTGCCAGTAGTATAGGGGTTGGGAGCTCCTACGAGCAGTACTTC. The variable domain in full, completed from reference TRBV19 and TRBJ2-7, reads DGGITQSPKYLFRKEGQNVTLSCEQNLNHDAMYWYRQDPGQGLRLIYYSQIVNDFQKGDIAEGYSVSREKKESFPLTVTSAQKNPTAFYLCASSIGVGSSYEQYFGPGTRLTVT.

The chain employs TRBV12-3 or TRBV12-4 and TRBJ2-1; 10 nucleotides agree with TRBD1. The CDR3 is made up of 17 amino acids. V shed 6 bases, J shed 5 bases, and the junction held 13 bases outside the gene matches. Here the CDR3 DNA reads TGTGCCAGCAGCCCTCCCTACGACAGGGGGCGGAACAATGAGCAGTTCTTC. Residues: CASSPPYDRGRNNEQFF.

At least ten counts were recorded for this clonotype. The rearrangement links TRBV7-9 to TRBJ2-3, with 13 positions matching TRBD2. CDR3 size: 17 residues. The V segment lost 8 bases and the J segment 0 bases; nucleotides outside the gene matches: 8. Germline assignment: CDR1 SEHNR and CDR2 FQNEAQ (reference sequence). CDR3 DNA: TGTGCCAGCCGCGCAGGACTAGCGGGAGTAAGCACAGATACGCAGTATTTT. Its protein product is CASRAGLAGVSTDTQYF.

This clonotype has more than one count but fewer than ten. The chain joins TRBV6-5 to TRBJ1-2; tentatively, D is TRBD1 (5 bases). V dropped 4 bases and J dropped 6 bases, with 15 bases sitting between them. The CDR3 sequence is 14 residues long. Germline V gives CDR1 MNHEY, CDR2 SVGAGI. The CDR3 sequence is CASSLFPGMDGYTF. For the CDR3, the DNA is TGTGCCAGCAGTTTATTTCCAGGGATGGATGGCTACACCTTC.

The chain uses TRBV28 and TRBJ1-5, with D possibly TRBD1 on 6 matching bases. V was shortened by 7 bases and J by 1 base, with 11 bases between the two germline ends. The CDR3 length is 14 residues. The germline V gene encodes CDR1 MDHEN and CDR2 SYDVKM. This chain's CDR3 is CASTDRWSNQPQHF. CDR3 coding DNA: TGTGCCAGCACCGACAGGTGGAGCAATCAGCCCCAGCATTTT.

The V call is TRBV19, the J call TRBJ2-7, with D possibly being TRBD1 or TRBD2 (5 bases each). The CDR3 totals 15 residues. Trimming stripped 3 bases from V and 3 bases from J, with 15 bases between. Germline lookup yields CDR1 LNHDA and CDR2 SQIVND (reference sequence). This CDR3 is CASSIFGAGSYEQYF. CDR3 sequence (DNA): TGTGCCAGTAGTATTTTCGGGGCAGGGAGCTACGAGCAGTACTTC. The full variable domain, in which reference TRBV19 and TRBJ2-7 provide the parts outside the CDR3, is DGGITQSPKYLFRKEGQNVTLSCEQNLNHDAMYWYRQDPGQGLRLIYYSQIVNDFQKGDIAEGYSVSREKKESFPLTVTSAQKNPTAFYLCASSIFGAGSYEQYFGPGTRLTVT.

For this clonotype: A junction end diverges from the germline sequence, so it may reflect a read error. The chain links TRBV30 to TRBJ2-7, with 7 bases fitting TRBD1. Germline CDR1 GTSNPN, CDR2 SVGIG (reference sequence). The CDR3 is 15 residues long. The CDR3 reads CAWSFLRGQGYEQHF. Here the CDR3 DNA reads TGTGCCTGGAGTTTTCTGAGGGGGCAGGGTTACGAGCAGCACTTC.

Concerning this clonotype itself: This may arise from a read error, as a much more abundant clone is one base away. The chain is built from TRBV4-1 and TRBJ2-1, with D tentatively TRBD2 (5 bases). The V and J ends lost 0 bases and 5 bases respectively, with 17 bases between them. This CDR3 has 17 residues. The V gene's germline CDR1 is MGHRA and CDR2 YSYEKL. The CDR3 coding sequence is TGCGCCAGCAGCCAAGATAATACGAGGGAGTTGAACAATGAGCAGTTCTTC. It specifies CASSQDNTRELNNEQFF.

This clonotype showed up just a few times. The germline gene is not matched at one end of the junction; a read error may be the cause. The chain uses TRBV5-1 and TRBJ1-3; no definite D call. There are 17 residues in the CDR3. CDR1 is SGHRS, CDR2 YFSETQ, per germline. CDR3 amino acids: CASSSTQDGSSGSTIYF. DNA of the CDR3: TGCGCCAGCAGCTCGACTCAGGACGGAAGCTCTGGAAGCACCATATATTTT.

This clonotype showed up many times. CDR3 nucleotide sequence: TGTGCCAGCAGTTTCTCCCTGCCCTGGCGAGGTGGGACCGGGGAGCTGTTTTTT. Its translation is CASSFSLPWRGGTGELFF. This rearrangement joins TRBV12-3 or TRBV12-4 to TRBJ2-2; D is unresolved. The CDR3 spans 18 residues. Trimming removed 3 bases at V and 5 bases at J, with 22 bases between.

This clonotype was seen many times. The V and J genes are TRBV7-6 and TRBJ2-3, with D hard to call. V was clipped by 4 bases and J by 4 bases, with 12 bases between them. The CDR3 runs to 14 residues. The germline gives CDR1 SGHVS, CDR2 FNYEAQ. The CDR3 protein is CASSSPWKADTQYF. For the CDR3, the DNA is TGTGCCAGCAGCTCCCCTTGGAAGGCAGATACGCAGTATTTT. Full variable domain (rest looked up from reference TRBV7-6 and TRBJ2-3): GAGVSQSPRYKVTKRGQDVALRCDPISGHVSLYWYRQALGQGPEFLTYFNYEAQQDKSGLPNDRFSAERPEGSISTLTIQRTEQRDSAMYRCASSSPWKADTQYFGPGTRLTVL.

This clonotype was picked up many times. This chain links TRBV7-3 with TRBJ2-1, with 7 bases that match TRBD2. Germline V gene sequence: CDR1 SGHTA, CDR2 FQGTGA. Germline trimming cut 1 base from V and 4 bases from J; bases unmatched to any gene: 4. The CDR3 is 15 residues long. CDR3 residues: CASSLRASGYNEQFF. CDR3 sequence (DNA): TGTGCCAGCAGCTTAAGGGCTAGCGGATACAATGAGCAGTTCTTC.

As regards this clonotype: It may be a read error: a sequence one base away is much more abundant. The V gene is TRBV7-9, the J gene TRBJ1-1; D not certain. The CDR3 sequence is 13 residues long. Germline-derived CDR1 and CDR2 are SEHNR and FQNEAQ (reference sequence). CDR3 DNA: TGTTCCAGCAACCCAAGCGAGAACACTGAAGCTTTCTTT. Translating gives CSSNPSENTEAFF.

This chain connects TRBV11-2 to TRBJ2-2; no definite D call. Germline V lookup: CDR1 SGHAT, CDR2 FQNNGV. Trimming took 5 bases from V and 1 from J, leaving 11 bases between them. The CDR3 is 15 residues long. This CDR3 is CASSPPVGNTGELFF. Written as DNA, the CDR3 is TGTGCCAGCAGCCCCCCCGTGGGGAACACCGGGGAGCTGTTTTTT.

With respect to this clonotype: Given a much more abundant clone one base away, this may be a read error. The conserved closing phenylalanine or tryptophan is absent in this CDR3, likely reflecting a read error. The chain joins TRBV6-5 to TRBJ2-5; TRBD2 matches 13 bases. This CDR3 spans 16 amino acids. V shed 6 bases and J 1 base; nucleotides not matched to a gene: 5. CDR1 is MNHEY and CDR2 is SVGAGI in the germline V gene. CDR3: CASSRGTSGIQETQYS. The CDR3 bases are TGTGCCAGCAGCCGAGGGACTAGCGGGATCCAAGAGACCCAGTACTCC.

Many counts were recorded for this clonotype. The chain is built from TRBV15 and TRBJ2-2; TRBD2 might be the D (8 bases). The CDR3 sequence is 18 residues long. V was clipped by 0 bases and J by 0 bases, with 14 bases between them. Germline CDR1 reads LNHNV; CDR2 reads YYDKDF (reference sequence). The chain's CDR3 is CATSRELAGTANTGELFF. CDR3 bases: TGTGCCACCAGCAGAGAGTTAGCGGGGACAGCGAACACCGGGGAGCTGTTTTTT. Full variable domain (remainder filled in from reference TRBV15 and TRBJ2-2): DAMVIQNPRYQVTQFGKPVTLSCSQTLNHNVMYWYQQKSSQAPKLLFHYYDKDFNNEADTPDNFQSRRPNTSFCFLDIRSPGLGDTAMYLCATSRELAGTANTGELFFGEGSRLTVL.

A remark on this clonotype: A clone one base away is much larger, so this may be a read error. CDR3: CANSAHNQPQHF. The CDR3 DNA is TGTGCCAACAGTGCCCACAATCAGCCCCAGCATTTT. The J gene is TRBJ1-5, the V gene TRBV27; D gene unclear. The CDR3 is 12 residues long. Germline V gene lookup returns CDR1 MNHEY and CDR2 SMNVEV (reference sequence).

This chain joins TRBV19 and TRBJ2-2; 10 bases map to TRBD1. The CDR3 sequence is 14 residues long. The ends lost 10 bases at V and 3 bases at J; junction bases unmatched: 5. The V gene's germline CDR1 is LNHDA and CDR2 SQIVND (reference sequence). The CDR3 DNA sequence: TGTGCCACTAGACAGGGGGCCTACACCGGGGAGCTGTTTTTT. Its translation is CATRQGAYTGELFF.